The 27 T cell receptor beta chains given below trace back to one sample, sequenced in a study of graft-versus-host responses after intestinal transplantation. Profiling relied on immunoSEQ multiplex PCR, and the TCRdb table lists in-frame clones only, not all of them. Among almost 55,000 clones, about 90% were seen once, and the ten largest hold 5% to 6.5%. The sample consisted of PBMCs, taken 662 days after intestinal transplant. Receptors were obtained from a human patient who received an intestinal transplant, so some T cells may come from the graft donor.

This sequence joins TRBV4-1 and TRBJ2-1; D is ambiguous. The CDR3 has 12 amino acids. Germline CDR1 MGHRA, CDR2 YSYEKL. The V and J ends lost 4 bases and 4 bases respectively, with 5 bases between them. CDR3: CASSRGYNEQFF. The CDR3 DNA sequence: TGCGCCAGCAGCCGAGGTTACAATGAGCAGTTCTTC.

The chain recombines TRBV2 with TRBJ2-1, with D possibly being TRBD2 (6 bases). Germline V lookup: CDR1 SNHLY, CDR2 FYNNEI. Trimming removed 4 bases at V and 11 bases at J, with 12 bases between. CDR3 size: 12 residues. The CDR3 region has the DNA TGTGCCAGCAGTGCCGCGGGACGCCAGCAGTTCTTC. This gives the protein CASSAAGRQQFF.

This clone was seen only once. V is TRBV9 and J is TRBJ2-1, with 8 bases identical to TRBD1. V trimming: 0 bases; J trimming: 0 bases; junction bases outside the gene matches: 8. There are 18 residues in the CDR3. The germline V gene encodes CDR1 SGDLS and CDR2 YYNGEE. CDR3 region: CASSVGDRGLSSYNEQFF. The CDR3 nucleotides are TGTGCCAGCAGCGTAGGAGACAGGGGCCTTTCCTCCTACAATGAGCAGTTCTTC.

V and J are TRBV11-2 and TRBJ2-3; TRBD2 aligns across 10 bases. V shed 1 base, J shed 4 bases, and the junction held 5 bases outside the gene matches. The CDR3 has 16 residues. Germline CDR1 reads SGHAT; CDR2 reads FQNNGV. The CDR3 DNA reads TGTGCCAGCAGCTTAGCACTAGCGGGGATGGCAGATACGCAGTATTTT. Its translation: CASSLALAGMADTQYF.

The chain employs TRBV7-3 and TRBJ1-5, with TRBD1 matching 10 bases. The V segment lost 2 bases and the J segment 0 bases; nucleotides outside the gene matches: 13. The CDR3 spans 20 residues. Per germline, CDR1 SGHTA and CDR2 FQGTGA. The chain's CDR3 is CASSLEVRDRGPASNQPQHF. CDR3 nucleotides: TGTGCCAGCAGCTTAGAGGTTCGAGACAGGGGGCCAGCTAGCAATCAGCCCCAGCATTTT.

The chain links TRBV7-9 to TRBJ2-5; 7 bases match TRBD2. Trimming at V came to 4 bases and at J to 0 bases, leaving 5 bases not matched to a gene. CDR3 size: 15 residues. Germline values: CDR1 SEHNR, CDR2 FQNEAQ (reference sequence). The CDR3 region is CASSSWDYNQETQYF. As DNA, the CDR3 is TGTGCCAGCAGCTCCTGGGACTACAACCAAGAGACCCAGTACTTC.

As DNA, the CDR3 is TGTGCCAGCAGAAGGACTAGCGGGGACCAAGAGACCCAGTACTTC. It specifies CASRRTSGDQETQYF. The chain couples TRBV2 to TRBJ2-5; 12 positions agree with TRBD2. The J segment lost 0 bases and the V segment lost 6 bases, leaving 2 bases of the junction unmatched. CDR3 length: 15 amino acids. Germline CDR1 SNHLY, CDR2 FYNNEI.

J is TRBJ1-1 and V is TRBV7-9; possibly TRBD1 for D (5 bases). Germline CDR1 reads SEHNR; CDR2 reads FQNEAQ (reference sequence). V gave up 5 bases and J gave up 4 bases, with 20 bases separating them. This CDR3 is built from 16 residues. Here the CDR3 reads CASSQDYGARGTEAFF. The CDR3 coding sequence is TGTGCCAGCAGCCAAGATTACGGGGCAAGAGGCACTGAAGCTTTCTTT. Combining the CDR3 with reference TRBV7-9 and TRBJ1-1 gives the whole variable domain DTGVSQNPRHKITKRGQNVTFRCDPISEHNRLYWYRQTLGQGPEFLTYFQNEAQLEKSRLLSDRFSAERPKGSFSTLEIQRTEQGDSAMYLCASSQDYGARGTEAFFGQGTRLTVV.

The V and J genes are TRBV27 and TRBJ2-1, with TRBD1 identical over 8 bases. The CDR3 runs to 16 residues. V dropped 3 bases and J dropped 3; count of bases not matched to a gene: 7. Germline V gene sequence: CDR1 MNHEY, CDR2 SMNVEV (reference sequence). The CDR3 DNA is TGTGCCAGCAGTTTTCCGGACAGGGACGGCTACAATGAGCAGTTCTTC. This translates into CASSFPDRDGYNEQFF.

CDR3: CASSPRTQVGETQYF. Here the CDR3 DNA reads TGTGCCAGCAGCCCTAGGACCCAGGTGGGGGAGACCCAGTACTTC. The chain is built from TRBV5-4 and TRBJ2-5, with D hard to call. Trimming shortened V by 4 bases and J by 5 bases, and 18 bases separated the two germline ends. CDR1 and CDR2 from the germline V gene are SGHNT and YYREEE (reference sequence). The CDR3 spans 15 residues.

In its sample, this clone was seen once. This sequence joins TRBV6-6 and TRBJ2-5; D assignment may be TRBD1 or TRBD2 (5 bases each). This CDR3 has 14 amino acids. Germline V gives CDR1 MNHNY, CDR2 SVGAGI (reference sequence). V lost 2 bases to trimming and J lost 0 bases, with 7 bases between them. The chain's CDR3 is CASSYGGNQETQYF. The DNA of the CDR3 is TGTGCCAGCAGTTACGGGGGAAACCAAGAGACCCAGTACTTC.

V gene TRBV11-3 combines with J gene TRBJ2-1; D call uncertain. The length of the CDR3 is 14 residues. Germline V gives CDR1 SGHNT, CDR2 YENEEA. The V and J ends lost 2 bases and 10 bases respectively, with 15 bases between them. CDR3 loop: CASSLRFNTPEQFF. The CDR3 region has the DNA TGTGCCAGCAGCTTAAGGTTCAATACCCCAGAGCAGTTCTTC. The full variable domain, in which reference TRBV11-3 and TRBJ2-1 provide the parts outside the CDR3, is EAGVVQSPRYKIIEKKQPVAFWCNPISGHNTLYWYLQNLGQGPELLIRYENEEAVDDSQLPKDRFSAERLKGVDSTLKIQPAELGDSAVYLCASSLRFNTPEQFFGPGTRLTVL.

The chain has TRBV6-5 and TRBJ1-2; D not certain. This CDR3 is built from 11 residues. Germline lookup yields CDR1 MNHEY and CDR2 SVGAGI. Trimming left V 4 bases short and J 8 bases short, with 8 bases between. The CDR3, as DNA: TGTGCCAGCAGTTCCCAGAGAGGCTACACCTTC. Encoded protein: CASSSQRGYTF.

The CDR3 nucleotides read TGTGCCAGTTCAACAAATAGCAATCAGCCCCAGCATTTT. Residues: CASSTNSNQPQHF. The J gene is TRBJ1-5, the V gene TRBV27; D unresolved. The germline V and J ends were trimmed by 9 bases and 0 bases, with 9 bases remaining between them. In germline, CDR1 is MNHEY, CDR2 SMNVEV (reference sequence). This CDR3 is 13 amino acids long.

The chain links TRBV10-3 to TRBJ1-5; 7 bases are shared with TRBD1. The CDR3 consists of 15 residues. With 3 bases clipped from V and 3 bases from J, the junction kept 5 bases outside the gene matches. Germline CDR1 ENHRY, CDR2 SYGVKD. CDR3 DNA: TGTGCCATCAGTGAAGGGGGCACAGACAATCAGCCCCAGCATTTT. It is translated as CAISEGGTDNQPQHF.

The V call is TRBV2, the J call TRBJ1-5, with D unclear. CDR3 length: 13 residues. The germline V and J ends were trimmed by 5 bases and 7 bases, with 12 bases remaining between them. The germline V gene has CDR1 SNHLY and CDR2 FYNNEI. The DNA of the CDR3 is TGTGCCAGCAGTCCCGGGTTAGCGCAGCCCCAGCATTTT. Translation gives CASSPGLAQPQHF.

The chain couples TRBV5-1 to TRBJ2-5; a possible D gene is TRBD2 (6 bases). V lost 0 bases and J 1 base, leaving 22 bases between the germline ends. Germline V lookup: CDR1 SGHRS, CDR2 YFSETQ. The CDR3 sequence is 19 residues long. The CDR3 reads CASSLAAGTPTGAQETQYF. DNA for the CDR3: TGCGCCAGCAGCTTGGCCGCGGGAACCCCGACTGGGGCCCAAGAGACCCAGTACTTC.

This chain joins TRBV10-3 and TRBJ1-2; a weak D match, TRBD1 (6 bases). The CDR3 runs to 15 residues. The ends were cut back, 3 bases at V and 5 bases at J, with 16 bases in the middle. Germline loops: CDR1 ENHRY, CDR2 SYGVKD. Written as DNA, the CDR3 is TGTGCCATCAGTGATGGGCAACAGGGAGGGTATGGCTACACCTTC. This codes for CAISDGQQGGYGYTF.

This chain links TRBV25-1 with TRBJ2-1; 10 bases line up with TRBD1. This CDR3 is 15 amino acids long. Losses at the gene ends were 5 bases for V and 5 bases for J; bases not matched to a gene: 6. Germline lookup yields CDR1 MGHDK and CDR2 SYGVNS. DNA for the CDR3: TGTGCCAGCAGTTCGCGACAGGGGGCCCACAATGAGCAGTTCTTC. Amino acid sequence: CASSSRQGAHNEQFF.

CDR3 protein: CASSLARGQETQYF. In DNA, the CDR3 is TGTGCCAGCAGCTTGGCCAGGGGACAAGAGACCCAGTACTTC. The chain employs TRBV5-4 and TRBJ2-5; a possible D gene is TRBD1 (6 bases). This CDR3 contains 14 residues. V gave up 0 bases and J gave up 2 bases, with 8 bases separating them. In germline, CDR1 is SGHNT, CDR2 YYREEE (reference sequence).

The V gene is TRBV6-6, the J gene TRBJ2-1; 9 bases align to TRBD2. The CDR3 is 12 amino acids. Per germline, CDR1 MNHNY and CDR2 SVGAGI (reference sequence). With V trimmed by 4 bases and J by 10 bases, 2 bases remained unmatched. DNA for the CDR3: TGTGCCAGCAGTTTAAGCGGGGGGGAGCAGTTCTTC. Translation: CASSLSGGEQFF.

This clone was observed a single time. This chain links TRBV29-1 with TRBJ2-1, with unresolved D. The CDR3 sequence is 12 residues long. V dropped 4 bases and J dropped 8 bases, with 12 bases sitting between them. The germline CDR1 and CDR2 sequences are SQVTM and ANQGSEA. As DNA, the CDR3 is TGCAGCGTTGGTAGTCGCGATGATGAGCAGTTCTTC. Protein: CSVGSRDDEQFF.

The chain has TRBV29-1 and TRBJ2-5; perhaps TRBD2 as D (6 bases). The CDR3 has 14 residues. Trimming left V 2 bases short and J 5 bases short, with 15 bases between. Germline V gene lookup returns CDR1 SQVTM and CDR2 ANQGSEA. The CDR3 loop reads CSVETGTRWETQYF. CDR3 in DNA: TGCAGCGTTGAAACCGGGACTCGGTGGGAGACCCAGTACTTC.

The genes are TRBV11-2 and TRBJ1-1; no reliable D call. CDR3 length: 15 residues. V lost 2 bases to trimming and J lost 1 base, with 11 bases between them. The V gene's germline CDR1 is SGHAT and CDR2 FQNNGV. The CDR3 loop reads CASSLSAVPNTEAFF. The CDR3, as DNA: TGTGCCAGCAGCTTATCAGCGGTGCCGAACACTGAAGCTTTCTTT.

The rearrangement uses TRBV7-3 and TRBJ2-3, with D possibly TRBD1 on 5 matching bases. The germline V gene encodes CDR1 SGHTA and CDR2 FQGTGA. Trimming took off 4 bases at V and 1 base at J, with 15 bases between the two ends. The CDR3 covers 16 residues. CDR3 in amino acids: CASSSRTQAGTDTQYF. The CDR3 DNA follows: TGTGCCAGCAGCTCGCGGACACAAGCAGGCACAGATACGCAGTATTTT.

The chain carries TRBV6-1 and TRBJ2-3; unclear D gene. Trimming took off 3 bases at V and 0 bases at J, with 10 bases between the two ends. The CDR3 consists of 15 residues. Germline CDR1 reads MNHNS; CDR2 reads SASEGT. The DNA of the CDR3 is TGTGCCAGCAGTGACAGAGTAACTAGCACAGATACGCAGTATTTT. Its translation is CASSDRVTSTDTQYF.

This clone was observed a single time. This chain connects TRBV6-5 to TRBJ1-1, with D perhaps matching TRBD1 (5 bases). CDR1 MNHEY and CDR2 SVGAGI come from the germline V gene. V shed 6 bases and J shed 4 bases, with 18 bases lying between them. The CDR3 loop spans 15 amino acids. CDR3 nucleotides: TGTGCCAGCAGCCAATTCGACAGTCCGGGCACTGAAGCTTTCTTT. Amino acid sequence: CASSQFDSPGTEAFF.